The 3 T cell receptor beta chains in this list originate from one sample, sequenced in a study of a mutant IDH1 vaccine in newly diagnosed glioma. Time point meaning: week 11, during vaccination. Topical imiquimod was applied with each vaccine dose, which held 300 ug of mutant IDH1 20-mer peptide. The method was immunoSEQ multiplex PCR; TCRdb's version includes in-frame clones alone and lacks a portion of them. This sample yields 60,000 or so clones, of which around 89% are seen a single time; less than 2% belongs to the top ten. What these receptors recognize is not known. The sequences come from PBMCs, collected from a glioma patient whose treatment included an IDH1 peptide vaccine. These receptors came from a man in his forties or fifties with glioma.

V usage is TRBV5-5 and J usage is TRBJ1-2, with a possible D match to TRBD1 (6 bases). V was shortened by 0 bases and J by 1 base, with 13 bases between the two germline ends. Germline V gene data show CDR1 as SGHKS and CDR2 as YYEKEE (reference sequence). The CDR3 has 16 residues. The CDR3 spells CASSLAGGQYNYGYTF. As DNA, the CDR3 is TGTGCCAGCAGCTTGGCCGGTGGACAGTATAACTATGGCTACACCTTC.

V is TRBV29-1 and J is TRBJ1-2, with D possibly being TRBD1 (5 bases). The CDR3 loop spans 12 amino acids. The V gene's germline CDR1 is SQVTM and CDR2 ANQGSEA. Trimming removed 3 bases at V and 2 bases at J, with 7 bases between. The CDR3 DNA is TGCAGCGTTGAGCACAGGAACTATGGCTACACCTTC. The encoded protein is CSVEHRNYGYTF.

V is TRBV11-2 and J is TRBJ2-2; D could derive from TRBD1 or TRBD2 (5 bases each). Germline-derived CDR1 and CDR2 are SGHAT and FQNNGV. V gave up 1 base and J gave up 0 bases, with 12 bases separating them. This CDR3 comprises 17 residues. DNA of the CDR3: TGTGCCAGCAGCTTAGGGGTCCGGGGCACGAACACCGGGGAGCTGTTTTTT. It specifies CASSLGVRGTNTGELFF.